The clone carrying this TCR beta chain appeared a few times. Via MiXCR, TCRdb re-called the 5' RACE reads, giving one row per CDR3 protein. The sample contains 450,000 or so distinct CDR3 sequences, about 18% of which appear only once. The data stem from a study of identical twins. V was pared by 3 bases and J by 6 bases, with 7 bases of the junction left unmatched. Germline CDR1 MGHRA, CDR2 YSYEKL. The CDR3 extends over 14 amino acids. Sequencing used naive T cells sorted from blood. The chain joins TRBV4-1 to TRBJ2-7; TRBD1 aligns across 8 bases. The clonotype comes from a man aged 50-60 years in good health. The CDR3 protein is CASSHPGTGPEQYF. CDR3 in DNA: TGCGCCAGCAGCCATCCCGGGACAGGTCCCGAGCAGTACTTC.